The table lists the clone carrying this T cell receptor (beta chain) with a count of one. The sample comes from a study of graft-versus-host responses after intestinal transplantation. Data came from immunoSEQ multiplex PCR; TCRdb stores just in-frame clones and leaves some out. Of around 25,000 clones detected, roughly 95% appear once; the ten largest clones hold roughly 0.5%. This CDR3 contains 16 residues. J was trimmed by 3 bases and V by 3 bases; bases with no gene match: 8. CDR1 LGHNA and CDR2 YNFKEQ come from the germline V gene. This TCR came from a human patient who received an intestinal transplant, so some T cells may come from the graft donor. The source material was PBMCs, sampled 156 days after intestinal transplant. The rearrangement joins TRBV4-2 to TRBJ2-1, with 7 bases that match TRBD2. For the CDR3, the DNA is TGTGCCAGCAGCCACAGTACTAGCGCCCTCTACAATGAGCAGTTCTTC. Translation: CASSHSTSALYNEQFF.